The 29 T cell receptor beta chains listed next were all sequenced from one sample in a study of blood T cell repertoires in COVID-19. Sequencing was performed with immunoSEQ multiplex PCR; in TCRdb, only in-frame clones are kept and a portion is missing. The table lists some 100,000 clones, 88% of them singletons. The sequencing input was peripheral blood. The receptors originated from a woman between 55 and 75 years old with acute or convalescent COVID-19.

V usage is TRBV18 and J usage is TRBJ1-1; the match to TRBD1 covers 10 bases. The J segment lost 5 bases and the V segment lost 6 bases, leaving 6 bases of the junction unmatched. CDR1 is KGHSH, CDR2 LQKENI, per germline. CDR3 length: 14 residues. Here the CDR3 DNA reads TGTGCCAGCTCCGGTCGGACAGGGGGGACTGAAGCTTTCTTT. Its protein is CASSGRTGGTEAFF.

The genes are TRBV3-1 (or the pseudogene TRBV3-2) and TRBJ2-3, with TRBD2 matching over 13 bases. CDR1 is LGHDT and CDR2 is YNNKEL in the germline V gene (reference sequence). CDR3 size: 17 residues. Trimming took 5 bases from V and 2 from J; bases not matched to a gene: 7. Here the CDR3 reads CASSSRLAGGFTDTQYF. The CDR3 bases are TGTGCCAGCAGCTCAAGACTAGCGGGAGGATTCACAGATACGCAGTATTTT.

V is TRBV27 and J is TRBJ2-7; TRBD2 matches 10 bases. Germline V gives CDR1 MNHEY, CDR2 SMNVEV (reference sequence). J lost 6 bases, V lost 3 bases, and 5 bases had no gene match. This CDR3 has 14 residues. CDR3 protein: CASSFSTSGTEQYF. The CDR3 nucleotides read TGTGCCAGCAGTTTTAGCACTAGCGGGACCGAGCAGTACTTC.

As DNA, the CDR3 is TGTGCCAGCAGTTTAATCCCACTAGCGGGAGGGCCTCACGAGCAGTACGTC. This sequence encodes CASSLIPLAGGPHEQYV. This rearrangement joins TRBV27 to TRBJ2-7; 13 nucleotides line up with TRBD2. CDR1 MNHEY and CDR2 SMNVEV come from the germline V gene (reference sequence). The CDR3 length is 17 residues. V lost 2 bases to trimming and J lost 5 bases; unmatched junction nucleotides: 9.

The rearrangement joins TRBV7-8 to TRBJ1-2; TRBD1 agrees at 8 bases. The CDR3 has 13 amino acids. CDR1 is SGHVS, CDR2 FQNEAQ, per germline. The V and J ends lost 5 bases and 7 bases, in that order; junction bases with no gene match: 6. In nucleotides, the CDR3 is TGTGCCAGCAGCCTCGGGACAGGTGGTGGCTACACCTTC. Its protein is CASSLGTGGGYTF.

CDR3 nucleotide sequence: TGTGCCGGAGAACTAAACACTGAAGCTTTCTTT. It yields the protein CAGELNTEAFF. This chain uses TRBV6-5 with TRBJ1-1; D gene unclear. CDR3 size: 11 residues. Germline loops: CDR1 MNHEY, CDR2 SVGAGI. V was cut by 11 bases and J by 2 bases, with 9 bases left in between.

The gene calls are TRBV6-6 and TRBJ2-7; possibly TRBD1 for D (5 bases). Germline V lookup: CDR1 MNHNY, CDR2 SVGAGI (reference sequence). V lost 0 bases and J 4 bases, leaving 7 bases between the germline ends. CDR3 size: 13 residues. CDR3 nucleotide sequence: TGTGCCAGCAGTTACTCCAGGGTTTACGAGCAGTACTTC. It is translated as CASSYSRVYEQYF.

The chain joins TRBV6-6 to TRBJ2-7; D not resolved. Germline V CDR1 and CDR2: MNHNY, SVGAGI (reference sequence). This CDR3 region has 14 residues. Trimming stripped 7 bases from V and 3 bases from J, with 16 bases between. CDR3 DNA sequence: TGTGCCAGCACCCCGTTTGCGGCAAGCTACGAGCAGTACGTC. Its protein is CASTPFAASYEQYV.

The chain combines TRBV27 with TRBJ2-6; no clear D. CDR1 is MNHEY and CDR2 is SMNVEV in the germline V gene (reference sequence). Trimming removed 6 bases from V and 2 bases from J, with 8 bases in between. The CDR3 spans 14 residues. CDR3 DNA: TGTGCCAGCAGGCCCTCAGCTGGGGCCAACGTCCTGACTTTC. This encodes CASRPSAGANVLTF.

The J gene is TRBJ2-2, the V gene TRBV24-1; 7 bases are shared with TRBD1. Germline V CDR1 and CDR2: KGHDR, SFDVKD. Unmatched junction bases numbered 12, after V lost 1 base and J lost 5 bases. The CDR3 spans 18 residues. The CDR3 sequence is CATSDFGVTGDVTGELFF. CDR3 DNA sequence: TGTGCCACCAGTGATTTCGGGGTTACAGGGGACGTAACCGGGGAGCTGTTTTTT.

V usage is TRBV28 and J usage is TRBJ1-4; D unclear. Trimming removed 7 bases at V and 5 bases at J, with 8 bases between. CDR1 and CDR2 (germline): MDHEN, SYDVKM. The CDR3 has 12 amino acids. CDR3 loop: CASTEVNEKLFF. In DNA form, the CDR3 reads TGTGCCAGCACCGAGGTAAATGAAAAACTGTTTTTT.

The CDR3 bases are TGTGCCAGCAGCTTCGCTACCGGAGGGTTAGGGAGCAATCAGCCCCAGCATTTT. The encoded protein is CASSFATGGLGSNQPQHF. This chain uses TRBV7-9 with TRBJ1-5, with unresolved D. Looked up from germline, CDR1 is SEHNR and CDR2 is FQNEAQ (reference sequence). Between the trimmed V and J ends, which lost 3 bases and 1 base, there was a span of 19 bases. The CDR3 has 18 amino acids.

V and J are TRBV11-2 and TRBJ1-2; D possibly corresponds to TRBD1 (6 bases). Germline CDR1 reads SGHAT; CDR2 reads FQNNGV. V lost 5 bases to trimming and J lost 3 bases, with 13 bases between them. This CDR3 has 14 amino acids. The CDR3: CASSGGGGDYGYTF. CDR3 in DNA: TGTGCCAGCAGCGGCGGGGGGGGCGACTATGGCTACACCTTC.

The chain has TRBV4-2 and TRBJ1-5, with D unresolved. The germline V gene encodes CDR1 LGHNA and CDR2 YNFKEQ. The CDR3 contains 13 residues. Trimming pared 0 bases from V and 6 bases from J, leaving 6 bases between. The CDR3 protein is CASSQDQVQPQHF. Here the CDR3 DNA reads TGTGCCAGCAGCCAAGATCAGGTTCAGCCCCAGCATTTT.

The V and J genes are TRBV20-1 and TRBJ2-1; the D is unclear. This CDR3 region has 10 residues. Between the trimmed V and J ends, which lost 1 base and 8 bases, there was a span of 3 bases. CDR1 and CDR2 from the germline V gene are DFQATT and SNEGSKA (reference sequence). The DNA of the CDR3 is TGCAGTGCTAGAGGGCATGAGCAGTTCTTC. It encodes CSARGHEQFF.

The chain is built from TRBV12-3 or TRBV12-4 and TRBJ2-7, with 9 bases that match TRBD1. V gave up 6 bases and J gave up 9 bases; unmatched junction bases: 9. CDR3 length equals 13 residues. CDR3 sequence reads: CASSPGQGLRQYF. The CDR3 DNA sequence: TGTGCCAGCAGCCCCGGACAGGGGTTAAGGCAGTACTTC.

The rearrangement joins TRBV29-1 to TRBJ2-5; 7 positions agree with TRBD1. V lost 5 bases and J lost 4; bases outside the gene matches: 4. CDR1 SQVTM and CDR2 ANQGSEA come from the germline V gene. This CDR3 region has 12 residues. CDR3: CSVRGLGETQYF. The CDR3 DNA reads as TGCAGCGTTAGGGGGCTGGGAGAGACCCAGTACTTC. The complete variable domain, with remaining parts taken from reference TRBV29-1 and TRBJ2-5, reads SAVISQKPSRDICQRGTSLTIQCQVDSQVTMMFWYRQQPGQSLTLIATANQGSEATYESGFVIDKFPISRPNLTFSTLTVSNMSPEDSSIYLCSVRGLGETQYFGPGTRLLVL.

The chain combines TRBV19 with TRBJ1-2, with 7 positions matching TRBD1. The germline V gene encodes CDR1 LNHDA and CDR2 SQIVND (reference sequence). The CDR3 sequence is 15 residues long. V shed 4 bases, J shed 2 bases, and the junction held 7 bases outside the gene matches. The DNA of the CDR3 is TGTGCCAGTAGTAACTATAGACAGGGAAACTATGGCTACACCTTC. As protein: CASSNYRQGNYGYTF.

This chain connects TRBV29-1 to TRBJ2-1; D might be TRBD2 (6 bases). Germline CDR1 reads SQVTM; CDR2 reads ANQGSEA. The V end was cut by 4 bases, the J end by 6 bases, with 13 bases between. The CDR3 consists of 13 residues. CDR3 in amino acids: CSVGPGRRNEQFF. The CDR3 region has the DNA TGCAGCGTTGGCCCAGGGAGGCGCAATGAGCAGTTCTTC.

The V call is TRBV3-1 (or the pseudogene TRBV3-2), the J call TRBJ2-3; a possible D gene is TRBD2 (5 bases). The CDR3 has 15 amino acids. Trimming took off 4 bases at V and 0 bases at J, with 11 bases between the two ends. Germline-derived CDR1 and CDR2 are LGHDT and YNNKEL (reference sequence). Written as DNA, the CDR3 is TGTGCCAGCAGCCTAGGGAGCGGCAGCACAGATACGCAGTATTTT. Translated, it gives CASSLGSGSTDTQYF.

The chain joins TRBV19 to TRBJ2-1; 7 bases agree with TRBD2. The germline CDR1 and CDR2 sequences are LNHDA and SQIVND (reference sequence). The junction had 8 bases not matched to a gene; V was cut back by 2 bases and J by 4 bases. The length of the CDR3 is 16 residues. The CDR3 loop is CASSIREGSGYNEQFF. The CDR3 DNA reads as TGTGCCAGTAGTATAAGGGAGGGTTCAGGGTACAATGAGCAGTTCTTC.

The chain has TRBV9 and TRBJ1-5; the match to TRBD1 covers 8 bases. CDR3 size: 15 residues. Germline values: CDR1 SGDLS, CDR2 YYNGEE. V shed 2 bases and J 3 bases; nucleotides not matched to a gene: 4. The CDR3: CASSVQTGVNQPQHF. The CDR3 DNA is TGTGCCAGCAGCGTCCAGACAGGGGTCAATCAGCCCCAGCATTTT.

J is TRBJ1-4 and V is TRBV6-5; 9 nucleotides agree with TRBD1. V was pared by 6 bases and J by 10 bases, with 9 bases of the junction left unmatched. Germline CDR1 MNHEY, CDR2 SVGAGI. The CDR3 covers 14 residues. CDR3 in amino acids: CASSWTGAGGKLFF. The CDR3 DNA follows: TGTGCCAGCAGCTGGACAGGGGCCGGGGGAAAACTGTTTTTT.

The chain recombines TRBV19 with TRBJ1-4, with D hard to call. The V gene lost 10 bases and the J gene lost 1 base, with 10 bases spanning the gap. The CDR3 totals 13 residues. Germline loops: CDR1 LNHDA, CDR2 SQIVND (reference sequence). The CDR3 DNA reads as TGTGCCACCTCGGTGGTAACTAATGAAAAACTGTTTTTT. It is translated as CATSVVTNEKLFF.

The chain is built from TRBV7-2 and TRBJ1-1, with D unresolved. Germline V gene data show CDR1 as SGHTA and CDR2 as FQGNSA. The CDR3 spans 13 residues. V dropped 3 bases and J dropped 2 bases, with 7 bases sitting between them. The CDR3: CASSFHTNTEAFF. DNA for the CDR3: TGTGCCAGCAGCTTCCACACAAACACTGAAGCTTTCTTT.

This clone was counted between two and nine times. V gene TRBV27 combines with J gene TRBJ2-1, with a tentative D call TRBD2 (5 bases). CDR1 and CDR2 from the germline V gene are MNHEY and SMNVEV (reference sequence). V was cut by 7 bases and J by 4 bases, with 20 bases left in between. The CDR3 contains 16 residues. The CDR3 region has the DNA TGTGCCAGCACTCCTGGAGGCGGAGAGATATACAATGAGCAGTTCTTC. Its protein product is CASTPGGGEIYNEQFF.

The chain combines TRBV19 with TRBJ2-3; 8 nucleotides agree with TRBD2. The CDR3 sequence is 17 residues long. V was clipped by 5 bases and J by 1 base; unmatched bases: 11. The V gene's germline CDR1 is LNHDA and CDR2 SQIVND (reference sequence). This chain's CDR3 is CASSRGLVPGGTDTQYF. The CDR3 coding sequence is TGTGCCAGTAGTCGGGGACTAGTGCCGGGGGGCACAGATACGCAGTATTTT.

This chain connects TRBV7-8 to TRBJ2-7; D is possibly TRBD2 (5 bases). Germline-derived CDR1 and CDR2 are SGHVS and FQNEAQ. V gave up 5 bases and J gave up 12 bases, with 17 bases separating them. This CDR3 spans 12 amino acids. CDR3 in DNA: TGTGCCAGCAGCGCAATTAGGGAGATCTGGTACTTC. Residues: CASSAIREIWYF.

This clone was counted a single time. The chain is built from TRBV5-1 and TRBJ2-1; 11 positions agree with TRBD2. The CDR3 runs to 16 residues. The junction had 12 bases not matched to a gene; V was cut back by 6 bases and J by 7 bases. CDR1 is SGHRS and CDR2 is YFSETQ in the germline V gene. The CDR3 here is CASTLSASGGRNEQFF. The DNA for the CDR3 is TGCGCCAGCACCCTGTCGGCTAGCGGGGGGCGGAATGAGCAGTTCTTC.